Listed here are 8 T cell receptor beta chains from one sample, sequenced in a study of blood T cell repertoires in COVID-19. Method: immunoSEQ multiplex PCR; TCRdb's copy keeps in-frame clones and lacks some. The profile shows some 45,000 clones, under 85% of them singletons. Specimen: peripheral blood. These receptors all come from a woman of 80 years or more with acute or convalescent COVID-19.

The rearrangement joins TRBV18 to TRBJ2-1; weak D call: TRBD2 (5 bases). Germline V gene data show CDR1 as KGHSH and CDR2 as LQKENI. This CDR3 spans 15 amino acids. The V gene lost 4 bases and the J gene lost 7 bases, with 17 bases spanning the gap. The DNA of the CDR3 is TGTGCCAGCTCACTCAACTGGGGAGTTGGAAATGAGCAGTTCTTC. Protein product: CASSLNWGVGNEQFF.

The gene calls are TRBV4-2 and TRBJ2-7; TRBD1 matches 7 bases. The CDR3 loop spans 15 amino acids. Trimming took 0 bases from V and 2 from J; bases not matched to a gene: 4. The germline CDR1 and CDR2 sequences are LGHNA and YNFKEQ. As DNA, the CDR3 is TGTGCCAGCAGCCAAGAGAGGACAGGCGCCTACGAGCAGTACTTC. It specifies CASSQERTGAYEQYF.

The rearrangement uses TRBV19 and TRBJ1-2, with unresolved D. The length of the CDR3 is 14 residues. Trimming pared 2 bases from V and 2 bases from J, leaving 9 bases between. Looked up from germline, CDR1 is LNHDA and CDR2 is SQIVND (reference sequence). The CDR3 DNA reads TGTGCCAGTAGTATAAACACCCAGAACTATGGCTACACCTTC. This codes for CASSINTQNYGYTF.

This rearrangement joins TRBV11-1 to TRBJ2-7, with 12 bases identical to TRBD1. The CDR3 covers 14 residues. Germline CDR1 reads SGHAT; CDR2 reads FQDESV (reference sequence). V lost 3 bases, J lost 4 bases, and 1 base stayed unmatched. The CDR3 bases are TGTGCCAGCAGCTTGGGACAGGGGGCTTACGAGCAGTACTTC. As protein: CASSLGQGAYEQYF.

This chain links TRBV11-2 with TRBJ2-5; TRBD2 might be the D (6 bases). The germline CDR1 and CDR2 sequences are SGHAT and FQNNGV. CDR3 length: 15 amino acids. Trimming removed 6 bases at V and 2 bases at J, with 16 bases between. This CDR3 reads CASRRKLAVQETQYF. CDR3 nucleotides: TGTGCCAGCAGGAGGAAGTTAGCGGTGCAAGAGACCCAGTACTTC.

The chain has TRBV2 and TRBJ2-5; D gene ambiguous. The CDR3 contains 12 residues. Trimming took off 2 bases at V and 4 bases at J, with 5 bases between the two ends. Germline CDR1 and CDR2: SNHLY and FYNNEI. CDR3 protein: CASSEFRETQYF. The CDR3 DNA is TGTGCCAGCAGTGAATTCCGAGAGACCCAGTACTTC.

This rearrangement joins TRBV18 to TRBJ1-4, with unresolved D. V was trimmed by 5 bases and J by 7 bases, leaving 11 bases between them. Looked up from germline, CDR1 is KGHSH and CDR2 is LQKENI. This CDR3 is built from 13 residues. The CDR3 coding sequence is TGTGCCAGCTCATCCACAGTCGTTGAAAAACTGTTTTTT. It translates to CASSSTVVEKLFF.

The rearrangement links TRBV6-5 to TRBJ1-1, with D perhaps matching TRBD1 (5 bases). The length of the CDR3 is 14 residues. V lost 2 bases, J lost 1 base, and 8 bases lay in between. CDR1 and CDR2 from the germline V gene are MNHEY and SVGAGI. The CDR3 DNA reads TGTGCCAGCAGTTACAGTGGGGCGAACACTGAAGCTTTCTTT. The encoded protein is CASSYSGANTEAFF.